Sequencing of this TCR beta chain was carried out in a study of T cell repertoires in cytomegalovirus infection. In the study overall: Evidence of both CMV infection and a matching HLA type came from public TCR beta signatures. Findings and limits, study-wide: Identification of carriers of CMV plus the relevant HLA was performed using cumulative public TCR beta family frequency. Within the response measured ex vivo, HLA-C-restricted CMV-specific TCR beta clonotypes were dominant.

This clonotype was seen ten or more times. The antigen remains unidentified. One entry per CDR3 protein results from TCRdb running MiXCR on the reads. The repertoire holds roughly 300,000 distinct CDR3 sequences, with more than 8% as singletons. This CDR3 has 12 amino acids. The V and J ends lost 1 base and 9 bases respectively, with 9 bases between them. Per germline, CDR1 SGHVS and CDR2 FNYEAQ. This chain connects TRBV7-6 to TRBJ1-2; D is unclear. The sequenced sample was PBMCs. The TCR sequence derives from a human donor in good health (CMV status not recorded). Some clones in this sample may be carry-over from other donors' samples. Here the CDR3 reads CASSLGATRYTF. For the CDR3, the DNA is TGTGCCAGCAGCTTAGGAGCGACTCGCTACACCTTC. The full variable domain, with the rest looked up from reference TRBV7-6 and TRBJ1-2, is GAGVSQSPRYKVTKRGQDVALRCDPISGHVSLYWYRQALGQGPEFLTYFNYEAQQDKSGLPNDRFSAERPEGSISTLTIQRTEQRDSAMYRCASSLGATRYTFGSGTRLTVV.